These T cell receptor beta chains were read from a single sample in a study of cytomegalovirus exposure and HLA in healthy donors. TCRdb's table, derived via immunoSEQ multiplex PCR, lists solely in-frame clones and lacks some. The sample holds 250,000 or so clones; about 93% are singletons and the top ten take roughly 1.6%. Sequencing was performed on PBMCs. The receptor source for this set is a girl aged 2 to 10 in good health and CMV-seronegative. Both conserved end residues are part of each CDR3. A D gene is named only where the DNA matches it firmly. Rows give clone size only sometimes, using once, few, many, or a class for an expanded clone.

CDR3 protein: CASRSQTGKNEKLFF
CDR3 DNA: TGTGCCAGCAGAAGTCAGACAGGAAAAAATGAAAAACTGTTTTTT
clone size: .
J gene: TRBJ1-4
V gene: TRBV28
D gene: .

CDR3 protein: CASSPPDSYEQYF
CDR3 DNA: TGTGCCAGCAGCCCCCCGGACAGCTACGAGCAGTACTTC
clone size: few
J gene: TRBJ2-7
V gene: TRBV7-2
D gene: .

CDR3 protein: CATSYPSDSTDTQYF
CDR3 DNA: TGTGCCACCAGCTACCCTAGCGATAGCACAGATACGCAGTATTTT
clone size: .
J gene: TRBJ2-3
V gene: TRBV15
D gene: .

CDR3 protein: CASSEAGPEGTQYF
CDR3 DNA: TGTGCCAGCAGTGAAGCGGGGCCGGAGGGAACGCAGTATTTT
clone size: .
J gene: TRBJ2-3
V gene: TRBV6-1
D gene: .

CDR3 protein: CASSFGLAGGSYEQYF
CDR3 DNA: TGTGCCAGCAGTTTCGGACTAGCGGGAGGATCCTACGAGCAGTACTTC
clone size: few
J gene: TRBJ2-7
V gene: TRBV5-6
D gene: TRBD2

CDR3 protein: CAISVGHPQGYTF
CDR3 DNA: TGTGCCATCAGTGTTGGACACCCCCAGGGCTACACCTTC
clone size: .
J gene: TRBJ1-2
V gene: TRBV10-3
D gene: .

CDR3 protein: CASSGGDSSTDTQYF
CDR3 DNA: TGTGCCAGCAGTGGGGGGGACAGTAGCACAGATACGCAGTATTTT
clone size: .
J gene: TRBJ2-3
V gene: TRBV6-1
D gene: .

CDR3 protein: CASSLGGREKLFF
CDR3 DNA: TGTGCCAGCAGTTTGGGGGGGAGGGAAAAACTGTTTTTT
clone size: .
J gene: TRBJ1-4
V gene: TRBV28
D gene: .

CDR3 protein: CASSQGGQGLPGYTF
CDR3 DNA: TGTGCCAGCAGCCAAGGGGGACAGGGGCTGCCTGGCTACACCTTC
clone size: once
J gene: TRBJ1-2
V gene: TRBV4-2
D gene: TRBD1

CDR3 protein: CASRATGSGNTIYF
CDR3 DNA: TGTGCCAGCAGAGCAACAGGGTCTGGAAACACCATATATTTT
clone size: .
J gene: TRBJ1-3
V gene: TRBV6-6
D gene: .

CDR3 protein: CASSRTSGDLSEQYF
CDR3 DNA: TGTGCCAGCAGCCGGACTAGCGGGGACCTAAGCGAGCAGTACTTC
clone size: .
J gene: TRBJ2-7
V gene: TRBV11-3
D gene: TRBD2

CDR3 protein: CASSLAAGEHQPQHF
CDR3 DNA: TGTGCCAGCAGCTTAGCGGCCGGGGAGCATCAGCCCCAGCATTTT
clone size: .
J gene: TRBJ1-5
V gene: TRBV7-2
D gene: .

CDR3 protein: CASSFAEADTQYF
CDR3 DNA: TGTGCCAGCAGTTTCGCGGAAGCAGATACGCAGTATTTT
clone size: .
J gene: TRBJ2-3
V gene: TRBV27
D gene: .

CDR3 protein: CSVGTGQGLTYGYTF
CDR3 DNA: TGCAGCGTAGGGACAGGACAGGGTCTAACTTATGGCTACACCTTC
clone size: .
J gene: TRBJ1-2
V gene: TRBV29-1
D gene: TRBD1

CDR3 protein: CAINGGEGGTEAFF
CDR3 DNA: TGTGCCATCAATGGGGGGGAGGGGGGCACTGAAGCTTTCTTT
clone size: .
J gene: TRBJ1-1
V gene: TRBV10-3
D gene: .

CDR3 protein: CASSLVGLAAQETQYF
CDR3 DNA: TGTGCCAGCAGCTTAGTGGGACTAGCGGCTCAAGAGACCCAGTACTTC
clone size: .
J gene: TRBJ2-5
V gene: TRBV7-6
D gene: TRBD2

CDR3 protein: CASSYSLGHGYTF
CDR3 DNA: TGTGCCAGCAGTTACTCGTTGGGGCACGGCTACACCTTC
clone size: once
J gene: TRBJ1-2
V gene: TRBV6-5
D gene: .

CDR3 protein: CAIRSGDTPYYGYTF
CDR3 DNA: TGTGCCATCAGGTCCGGGGACACACCCTACTATGGCTACACCTTC
clone size: .
J gene: TRBJ1-2
V gene: TRBV10-3
D gene: .

CDR3 protein: CASSYIRDRQNTEAFF
CDR3 DNA: TGTGCCAGCAGTTATATCCGGGACAGGCAGAACACTGAAGCTTTCTTT
clone size: .
J gene: TRBJ1-1
V gene: TRBV6-5
D gene: TRBD1

CDR3 protein: CASSPQTGDTYGYTF
CDR3 DNA: TGTGCCAGCAGCCCACAGACAGGGGATACCTATGGCTACACCTTC
clone size: .
J gene: TRBJ1-2
V gene: TRBV5-4
D gene: TRBD1

CDR3 protein: CASSFQGTYEQYF
CDR3 DNA: TGTGCCAGCAGCTTTCAGGGGACCTACGAGCAGTACTTC
clone size: .
J gene: TRBJ2-7
V gene: TRBV7-9
D gene: .

CDR3 protein: CASGQAGELQETQYF
CDR3 DNA: TGCGCCAGCGGCCAGGCGGGGGAGCTCCAAGAGACCCAGTACTTC
clone size: .
J gene: TRBJ2-5
V gene: TRBV5-1
D gene: TRBD2

CDR3 protein: CSVGGGDRNEQFF
CDR3 DNA: TGCAGCGTCGGCGGAGGGGATCGCAATGAGCAGTTCTTC
clone size: .
J gene: TRBJ2-1
V gene: TRBV29-1
D gene: .

CDR3 protein: CASSLRDTKETQYF
CDR3 DNA: TGCGCCAGCAGCTTACGGGACACGAAGGAGACCCAGTACTTC
clone size: .
J gene: TRBJ2-5
V gene: TRBV5-1
D gene: .

CDR3 protein: CASRTQGAHYGYTF
CDR3 DNA: TGTGCCAGCAGAACCCAGGGGGCCCACTATGGCTACACCTTC
clone size: few
J gene: TRBJ1-2
V gene: TRBV28
D gene: TRBD1

CDR3 protein: CASRRTGFGRLSYEQYF
CDR3 DNA: TGCGCCAGCAGAAGGACAGGGTTCGGTCGCCTTTCGTACGAGCAGTACTTC
clone size: .
J gene: TRBJ2-7
V gene: TRBV5-1
D gene: TRBD1

CDR3 protein: CATSRDEGAYEQYF
CDR3 DNA: TGTGCCACCAGCAGAGATGAGGGGGCCTACGAGCAGTACTTC
clone size: .
J gene: TRBJ2-7
V gene: TRBV15
D gene: .

CDR3 protein: CASSSRTGTGETQYF
CDR3 DNA: TGTGCCAGTAGTTCGCGGACAGGGACGGGTGAGACCCAGTACTTC
clone size: .
J gene: TRBJ2-5
V gene: TRBV19
D gene: TRBD1

CDR3 protein: CAWIGGNEKLFF
CDR3 DNA: TGTGCCTGGATCGGGGGGAATGAAAAACTGTTTTTT
clone size: .
J gene: TRBJ1-4
V gene: TRBV30
D gene: .

CDR3 protein: CASSDPAGTGNSPLHF
CDR3 DNA: TGTGCCAGCAGTGACCCAGCCGGGACAGGGAATTCACCCCTCCACTTT
clone size: .
J gene: TRBJ1-6
V gene: TRBV6-1
D gene: TRBD1

CDR3 protein: CASTQSGRARDTQYF
CDR3 DNA: TGTGCCAGCACCCAAAGCGGGAGGGCAAGAGATACGCAGTATTTT
clone size: .
J gene: TRBJ2-3
V gene: TRBV6-5
D gene: TRBD2

CDR3 protein: CASSWTAGGQYF
CDR3 DNA: TGTGCCAGCAGCTGGACTGCGGGTGGCCAGTACTTC
clone size: .
J gene: TRBJ2-5
V gene: TRBV5-6
D gene: .

CDR3 protein: CASSASGGAAEQYF
CDR3 DNA: TGTGCCAGCAGCGCTAGCGGGGGGGCCGCTGAGCAGTACTTC
clone size: .
J gene: TRBJ2-7
V gene: TRBV9
D gene: TRBD2

CDR3 protein: CASSVGTGQNSPLHF
CDR3 DNA: TGTGCCAGCAGTGTGGGGACAGGGCAAAATTCACCCCTCCACTTT
clone size: .
J gene: TRBJ1-6
V gene: TRBV2
D gene: TRBD1

CDR3 protein: CASSYGVPGGDYGYTF
CDR3 DNA: TGTGCCAGCAGTTACGGAGTTCCCGGGGGTGACTATGGCTACACCTTC
clone size: .
J gene: TRBJ1-2
V gene: TRBV6-6
D gene: .

CDR3 protein: CATDGPGRYEQYF
CDR3 DNA: TGTGCCACGGATGGCCCAGGGCGGTACGAGCAGTACTTC
clone size: few
J gene: TRBJ2-7
V gene: TRBV25-1
D gene: .

CDR3 protein: CASRTLDRTPGYTF
CDR3 DNA: TGTGCCAGCAGGACCTTGGACAGAACACCGGGCTACACCTTC
clone size: once
J gene: TRBJ1-2
V gene: TRBV6-6
D gene: .

CDR3 protein: CASSDPGQGDTEAFF
CDR3 DNA: TGTGCCAGCTCTGATCCGGGACAGGGGGACACTGAAGCTTTCTTT
clone size: few
J gene: TRBJ1-1
V gene: TRBV5-4
D gene: TRBD1

CDR3 protein: CASSLFPGQGAYEQYF
CDR3 DNA: TGTGCCAGTAGTTTATTCCCGGGACAGGGGGCTTACGAGCAGTACTTC
clone size: .
J gene: TRBJ2-7
V gene: TRBV19
D gene: TRBD1

CDR3 protein: CASSWTGDTYNEQFF
CDR3 DNA: TGTGCCAGCAGCTGGACAGGGGACACCTACAATGAGCAGTTCTTC
clone size: .
J gene: TRBJ2-1
V gene: TRBV9
D gene: TRBD1

CDR3 protein: CASSSERRDNTGELFF
CDR3 DNA: TGTGCCAGCAGTTCGGAACGGAGAGACAACACCGGGGAGCTGTTTTTT
clone size: .
J gene: TRBJ2-2
V gene: TRBV27
D gene: .

CDR3 protein: CASDPWTDYSPLHF
CDR3 DNA: TGTGCCAGCGACCCCTGGACAGATTACTCACCCCTCCACTTT
clone size: once
J gene: TRBJ1-6
V gene: TRBV6-1
D gene: .

CDR3 protein: CASRNPGNAKNIQYF
CDR3 DNA: TGCGCCAGCAGGAACCCAGGGAACGCCAAAAACATTCAGTACTTC
clone size: .
J gene: TRBJ2-4
V gene: TRBV5-1
D gene: .

CDR3 protein: CASSPDRELSWEQYF
CDR3 DNA: TGTGCCAGCAGCCCAGACAGGGAGCTATCCTGGGAGCAGTACTTC
clone size: .
J gene: TRBJ2-7
V gene: TRBV7-9
D gene: TRBD1

CDR3 protein: CASSGRISNQPQHF
CDR3 DNA: TGTGCCAGCAGTGGCAGGATCAGCAATCAGCCCCAGCATTTT
clone size: .
J gene: TRBJ1-5
V gene: TRBV2
D gene: .

CDR3 protein: CASSGTGGEYGYTF
CDR3 DNA: TGTGCCAGCTCCGGGACAGGGGGCGAATATGGCTACACCTTC
clone size: .
J gene: TRBJ1-2
V gene: TRBV28
D gene: TRBD1

CDR3 protein: CASSSGTVPYEQYF
CDR3 DNA: TGTGCCAGCAGCTCCGGGACAGTTCCCTACGAGCAGTACTTC
clone size: .
J gene: TRBJ2-7
V gene: TRBV7-9
D gene: TRBD1

CDR3 protein: CASNTGKRGSYEQYF
CDR3 DNA: TGTGCCAGCAACACGGGGAAGCGGGGCTCCTACGAGCAGTACTTC
clone size: .
J gene: TRBJ2-7
V gene: TRBV6-6
D gene: TRBD2

CDR3 protein: CASSPVGAVYEQYF
CDR3 DNA: TGCGCCAGCAGCCCCGTAGGAGCGGTCTACGAGCAGTACTTC
clone size: .
J gene: TRBJ2-7
V gene: TRBV5-1
D gene: .